The 20 T cell receptor beta chains presented below share a single source sample, sequenced in a study of OX40 agonist ivuxolimab in advanced cancers. Sequenced by immunoSEQ multiplex PCR; TCRdb stores in-frame clones only, minus some. Here the sample spans about 70,000 clones, about nine tenths being singletons. The specimen was CD4+ or CD8+ T cells sorted from blood, collected in a trial of the OX40 agonist ivuxolimab. The receptors shown here come from an adult with an advanced solid tumor such as melanoma, head and neck, liver or kidney cancer.

This clone came up once. J is TRBJ1-3 and V is TRBV2; D gene uncertain. The CDR3 is 17 residues long. Trimming stripped 3 bases from V and 0 bases from J, with 15 bases between. From germline, CDR1 is SNHLY and CDR2 FYNNEI. The CDR3 loop reads CASSERQVRSSGNTIYF. The CDR3 nucleotides are TGTGCCAGCAGTGAGCGTCAAGTCAGGTCCTCTGGAAACACCATATATTTT.

This chain connects TRBV9 to TRBJ2-3; 8 nucleotides match TRBD2. CDR3 length: 15 residues. The germline V gene has CDR1 SGDLS and CDR2 YYNGEE. The junction had 9 bases not matched to a gene; V was cut back by 5 bases and J by 4 bases. CDR3 in DNA: TGTGCCAGCAGAGGAGCGGGACTAGGCGCAGATACGCAGTATTTT. This gives the protein CASRGAGLGADTQYF. The whole variable domain, remainder taken from reference TRBV9 and TRBJ2-3, is DSGVTQTPKHLITATGQRVTLRCSPRSGDLSVYWYQQSLDQGLQFLIQYYNGEERAKGNILERFSAQQFPDLHSELNLSSLELGDSALYFCASRGAGLGADTQYFGPGTRLTVL.

This rearrangement joins TRBV28 to TRBJ1-2; D is possibly TRBD1 (5 bases). Trimming took 8 bases from V and 1 from J, leaving 8 bases between them. The CDR3 runs to 12 residues. CDR1 and CDR2 from the germline V gene are MDHEN and SYDVKM. DNA for the CDR3: TGTGCCAGCGGGACCCTTAACTATGGCTACACCTTC. The encoded protein is CASGTLNYGYTF.

This chain joins TRBV9 and TRBJ2-5; the match to TRBD1 covers 7 bases. The ends lost 0 bases at V and 7 bases at J; junction bases unmatched: 6. Per the germline V gene, CDR1 is SGDLS and CDR2 is YYNGEE. The CDR3 runs 14 residues. CDR3 sequence (DNA): TGTGCCAGCAGCGTAGAGGGACAGCCAGGGACCCAGTACTTC. As protein: CASSVEGQPGTQYF.

The chain is built from TRBV5-1 and TRBJ1-1; D ambiguous. The CDR3 loop spans 18 amino acids. CDR1 is SGHRS and CDR2 is YFSETQ in the germline V gene. The V and J ends lost 4 bases and 1 base respectively, with 23 bases between them. The CDR3 coding sequence is TGCGCCAGCAGCCAGGCGGCGGCCAAAACTCGGGGGAACACTGAAGCTTTCTTT. Protein: CASSQAAAKTRGNTEAFF.

V is TRBV28 and J is TRBJ2-7, with TRBD2 identical over 14 bases. CDR3 length equals 16 residues. Looked up from germline, CDR1 is MDHEN and CDR2 is SYDVKM. V lost 4 bases and J lost 1; bases outside the gene matches: 3. CDR3 DNA: TGTGCCAGCAGTTCGGGACTAGCGGGGGCTTCCTACGAGCAGTACTTC. This codes for CASSSGLAGASYEQYF.

This clone was seen only once. The V and J genes are TRBV2 and TRBJ2-3; perhaps TRBD2 as D (7 bases). The V gene lost 6 bases and the J gene lost 2 bases, with 12 bases spanning the gap. This CDR3 spans 14 amino acids. CDR1 is SNHLY, CDR2 FYNNEI, per germline. The DNA for the CDR3 is TGTGCCAGCAGGAGGGGGGGTATCACAGATACGCAGTATTTT. It encodes CASRRGGITDTQYF.

This chain links TRBV11-2 with TRBJ1-6; D is perhaps TRBD1 (6 bases). The CDR3 is 15 amino acids. The germline CDR1 and CDR2 sequences are SGHAT and FQNNGV. Trimming stripped 4 bases from V and 5 bases from J, with 12 bases between. CDR3 coding DNA: TGTGCCAGCAGCTCAGGGGTTCGGGATAATTCACCCCTCCACTTT. Encoded protein: CASSSGVRDNSPLHF.

The chain combines TRBV7-9 with TRBJ1-5; 7 nucleotides line up with TRBD1. This CDR3 comprises 14 residues. Looked up from germline, CDR1 is SEHNR and CDR2 is FQNEAQ (reference sequence). J was trimmed by 2 bases and V by 2 bases; bases with no gene match: 0. The CDR3 region has the DNA TGTGCCAGCAGCTTAACAGGGGGCAATCAGCCCCAGCATTTT. Protein: CASSLTGGNQPQHF.

V gene TRBV7-8 combines with J gene TRBJ2-3, with 14 bases lining up with TRBD2. V lost 4 bases to trimming and J lost 2 bases; unmatched junction nucleotides: 17. Germline V gene sequence: CDR1 SGHVS, CDR2 FQNEAQ. CDR3 length: 21 residues. This CDR3 reads CASSWTTGTSGRVWDTDTQYF. The CDR3 DNA follows: TGTGCCAGCAGCTGGACTACCGGGACTAGCGGGAGAGTATGGGACACAGATACGCAGTATTTT.

This clone was counted a single time. This chain links TRBV7-9 with TRBJ2-7; 10 nucleotides match TRBD1. In germline, CDR1 is SEHNR, CDR2 FQNEAQ (reference sequence). The CDR3 is 19 residues long. The ends lost 4 bases at V and 4 bases at J; junction bases unmatched: 19. This CDR3 reads CASSSPARPGQGMIYEQYF. For the CDR3, the DNA is TGTGCCAGCAGCTCCCCTGCCAGACCGGGACAGGGGATGATTTACGAGCAGTACTTC.

J is TRBJ1-2 and V is TRBV2, with D uncertain. In germline, CDR1 is SNHLY, CDR2 FYNNEI. The V gene lost 6 bases and the J gene lost 4 bases, with 12 bases spanning the gap. The CDR3 spans 13 residues. Here the CDR3 reads CASSPGKSYGYTF. The CDR3 region has the DNA TGTGCCAGCAGCCCCGGGAAGTCCTATGGCTACACCTTC.

The chain is built from TRBV7-9 and TRBJ1-2, with 7 bases matching TRBD1. Per germline, CDR1 SEHNR and CDR2 FQNEAQ (reference sequence). There are 13 residues in the CDR3. V dropped 5 bases and J dropped 0; count of bases not matched to a gene: 0. CDR3 residues: CASSGTANYGYTF. The CDR3 DNA follows: TGTGCCAGCAGCGGGACAGCTAACTATGGCTACACCTTC.

The chain employs TRBV7-7 and TRBJ2-5; 9 bases align to TRBD2. The CDR3 sequence is 15 residues long. V was pared by 5 bases and J by 2 bases, with 6 bases of the junction left unmatched. Per germline, CDR1 SSHAT and CDR2 FNYEAQ (reference sequence). Here the CDR3 DNA reads TGTGCCAGCAGCACAAATAGCGGGGGTCAAGAGACCCAGTACTTC. This sequence encodes CASSTNSGGQETQYF. Drawing the rest from reference TRBV7-7 and TRBJ2-5, the complete variable domain is GAGVSQSPRYKVTKRGQDVTLRCDPISSHATLYWYQQALGQGPEFLTYFNYEAQPDKSGLPSDRFSAERPEGSISTLTIQRTEQRDSAMYRCASSTNSGGQETQYFGPGTRLLVL.

J is TRBJ2-7 and V is TRBV28, with a possible D match to TRBD1 (6 bases). CDR1 and CDR2 (germline): MDHEN, SYDVKM. The length of the CDR3 is 12 residues. Trimming took off 7 bases at V and 3 bases at J, with 10 bases between the two ends. CDR3 protein: CASKGTSYEQYF. For the CDR3, the DNA is TGTGCCAGCAAAGGGACAAGCTACGAGCAGTACTTC. Filled out from reference TRBV28 and TRBJ2-7, the complete variable domain reads DVKVTQSSRYLVKRTGEKVFLECVQDMDHENMFWYRQDPGLGLRLIYFSYDVKMKEKGDIPEGYSVSREKKERFSLILESASTNQTSMYLCASKGTSYEQYFGPGTRLTVT.

This chain connects TRBV29-1 to TRBJ1-1; D is uncertain. Trimming left V 4 bases short and J 0 bases short, with 9 bases between. Germline V gene data show CDR1 as SQVTM and CDR2 as ANQGSEA. The CDR3 has 13 amino acids. This CDR3 is CSVGKPLNTEAFF. The CDR3 DNA reads TGCAGCGTTGGCAAACCACTGAACACTGAAGCTTTCTTT.

This chain connects TRBV9 to TRBJ1-2; 8 positions match TRBD1. This CDR3 comprises 13 residues. Unmatched junction bases numbered 5, after V lost 4 bases and J lost 6 bases. Looked up from germline, CDR1 is SGDLS and CDR2 is YYNGEE. The CDR3 nucleotides read TGTGCCAGCAGCTCAGGACAGGGAGATGGCTACACCTTC. It is translated as CASSSGQGDGYTF.

The chain combines TRBV6-1 with TRBJ1-5; the match to TRBD1 covers 8 bases. J gave up 6 bases and V 6 bases, and 4 bases lay outside the gene matches. Looked up from germline, CDR1 is MNHNS and CDR2 is SASEGT. This CDR3 comprises 13 residues. CDR3 sequence reads: CASRAGGGQPQHF. CDR3 nucleotide sequence: TGTGCCAGCAGAGCAGGGGGCGGTCAGCCCCAGCATTTT.

The CDR3, as DNA: TGTGCCAGTAGGCGAGCTAGCGGGAGTCATGCAGATACGCAGTATTTT. This gives the protein CASRRASGSHADTQYF. V and J are TRBV19 and TRBJ2-3; TRBD2 agrees at 10 bases. The CDR3 covers 16 residues. From germline, CDR1 is LNHDA and CDR2 SQIVND (reference sequence). Germline trimming cut 6 bases from V and 4 bases from J; bases unmatched to any gene: 10. The complete variable domain, with remaining parts taken from reference TRBV19 and TRBJ2-3, reads DGGITQSPKYLFRKEGQNVTLSCEQNLNHDAMYWYRQDPGQGLRLIYYSQIVNDFQKGDIAEGYSVSREKKESFPLTVTSAQKNPTAFYLCASRRASGSHADTQYFGPGTRLTVL.

The chain combines TRBV5-5 with TRBJ1-1; TRBD1 matches 10 bases. The germline gives CDR1 SGHKS, CDR2 YYEKEE (reference sequence). V trimming: 4 bases; J trimming: 4 bases; junction bases outside the gene matches: 4. This CDR3 region has 14 residues. This CDR3 reads CASSTDRGRTEAFF. As DNA, the CDR3 is TGTGCCAGCAGCACAGACAGGGGGCGCACTGAAGCTTTCTTT.